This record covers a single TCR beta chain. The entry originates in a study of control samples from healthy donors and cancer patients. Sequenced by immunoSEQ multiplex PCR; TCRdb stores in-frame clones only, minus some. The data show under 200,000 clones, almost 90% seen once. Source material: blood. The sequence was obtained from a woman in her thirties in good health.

The CDR3 nucleotides are TGCGCCAGCAGGAGGACTAGCGGGGACACAGATACGCAGTATTTT. Amino acids: CASRRTSGDTDTQYF. The chain is built from TRBV10-2 and TRBJ2-3; the match to TRBD2 covers 12 bases. The CDR3 totals 15 residues. The germline gives CDR1 WSHSY, CDR2 SAAADI. The ends lost 6 bases at V and 2 bases at J; junction bases unmatched: 3.